The 26 T cell receptor beta chains presented below share a single source sample, sequenced in a study of blood T cell repertoires in COVID-19. Only in-frame clones appear in the TCRdb table, and some are missing; sequencing was by immunoSEQ multiplex PCR. Among 110,000 to 150,000 clones listed, 65% to 90% were seen once. What was sequenced was peripheral blood. The receptors were sampled from a middle-aged man with acute or convalescent COVID-19.

The chain employs TRBV28 and TRBJ2-1; 9 bases map to TRBD1. Germline-derived CDR1 and CDR2 are MDHEN and SYDVKM. The CDR3 is made up of 14 amino acids. Trimming at V came to 5 bases and at J to 6 bases, leaving 5 bases not matched to a gene. CDR3 in amino acids: CASSTMTGGNEQFF. The CDR3 nucleotides read TGTGCCAGCAGTACCATGACAGGGGGCAATGAGCAGTTCTTC.

The J gene is TRBJ1-4, the V gene TRBV18; the D is unclear. CDR3 length equals 14 residues. Germline values: CDR1 KGHSH, CDR2 LQKENI. The germline V and J ends were trimmed by 6 bases and 8 bases, with 16 bases remaining between them. This chain's CDR3 is CASSPFGVREKLFF. For the CDR3, the DNA is TGTGCCAGCTCCCCGTTCGGGGTCCGGGAAAAACTGTTTTTT.

The chain couples TRBV18 to TRBJ1-5; possibly TRBD1 for D (5 bases). Germline assignment: CDR1 KGHSH and CDR2 LQKENI. The V end was cut by 6 bases, the J end by 2 bases, with 14 bases between. The CDR3 is 15 amino acids. DNA of the CDR3: TGTGCCAGCTCCCTTCAGGGTTCTGGCAATCAGCCCCAGCATTTT. Its protein is CASSLQGSGNQPQHF.

V usage is TRBV12-3 or TRBV12-4 and J usage is TRBJ2-3; 7 bases match TRBD1. V shed 6 bases, J shed 5 bases, and the junction held 5 bases outside the gene matches. This CDR3 contains 13 residues. Here the CDR3 DNA reads TGTGCCAGCAGGCTATACAGGGGAGATACGCAGTATTTT. Translation: CASRLYRGDTQYF.

The chain joins TRBV5-1 to TRBJ2-2, with a possible D match to TRBD1 (5 bases). V lost 2 bases and J 6 bases, leaving 11 bases between the germline ends. CDR3 length: 14 residues. Germline loops: CDR1 SGHRS, CDR2 YFSETQ. CDR3 residues: CASSLQEKAGELFF. The CDR3 DNA follows: TGCGCCAGCAGCTTACAGGAAAAGGCCGGGGAGCTGTTTTTT.

V and J are TRBV7-9 and TRBJ2-7; D is unclear. Germline lookup yields CDR1 SEHNR and CDR2 FQNEAQ (reference sequence). Trimming pared 0 bases from V and 9 bases from J, leaving 9 bases between. The CDR3 has 12 amino acids. Written as DNA, the CDR3 is TGTGCCAGCAGCTTAGCCACCGGCGGGCAGTACTTC. Translating gives CASSLATGGQYF.

The V call is TRBV7-9, the J call TRBJ1-2; D may be TRBD1 (6 bases). CDR3 length: 16 residues. V was pared by 5 bases and J by 6 bases, with 22 bases between. Germline values: CDR1 SEHNR, CDR2 FQNEAQ (reference sequence). The CDR3 loop reads CASSTRTGLPSHGYTF. CDR3 nucleotide sequence: TGTGCCAGCAGCACTAGAACAGGGCTTCCATCCCATGGCTACACCTTC.

The chain joins TRBV5-1 to TRBJ1-1, with 9 bases that match TRBD1. Germline values: CDR1 SGHRS, CDR2 YFSETQ. The V and J ends lost 4 bases and 5 bases, in that order; junction bases with no gene match: 9. CDR3 length equals 15 residues. For the CDR3, the DNA is TGCGCCAGCAGCCCGGGACAGGGAATAAGGACTGAAGCTTTCTTT. Translation: CASSPGQGIRTEAFF.

The CDR3 reads CASSLESQGMRGYTF. CDR3 in DNA: TGTGCCAGCAGCTTGGAATCGCAGGGGATGAGGGGCTACACCTTC. The V and J genes are TRBV11-2 and TRBJ1-2; D possibly corresponds to TRBD1 (6 bases). The germline CDR1 and CDR2 sequences are SGHAT and FQNNGV. The CDR3 has 15 amino acids. Trimming left V 3 bases short and J 8 bases short, with 19 bases between. Based on the CDR3 plus reference TRBV11-2 and TRBJ1-2, the full variable domain is EAGVAQSPRYKIIEKRQSVAFWCNPISGHATLYWYQQILGQGPKLLIQFQNNGVVDDSQLPKDRFSAERLKGVDSTLKIQPAKLEDSAVYLCASSLESQGMRGYTFGSGTRLTVV.

The chain employs TRBV20-1 and TRBJ1-2; 7 nucleotides align to TRBD1. Per germline, CDR1 DFQATT and CDR2 SNEGSKA (reference sequence). The CDR3 has 14 residues. Trimming cost V 3 bases and J 2 bases; bases outside gene matches: 6. The CDR3, as DNA: TGCAGTGCTAGTGCGCGACAGGGAAACTATGGCTACACCTTC. Protein product: CSASARQGNYGYTF.

The chain links TRBV7-9 to TRBJ1-4; possibly TRBD1 for D (5 bases). Germline loops: CDR1 SEHNR, CDR2 FQNEAQ (reference sequence). The V gene lost 2 bases and the J gene lost 5 bases, with 12 bases spanning the gap. The CDR3 runs 15 residues. CDR3 coding DNA: TGTGCCAGCAGCTTACCGGGACTTCCCAATGAAAAACTGTTTTTT. It translates to CASSLPGLPNEKLFF.

The genes are TRBV28 and TRBJ1-6; D is perhaps TRBD1 (5 bases). This CDR3 has 17 residues. Per germline, CDR1 MDHEN and CDR2 SYDVKM. V was shortened by 5 bases and J by 0 bases, with 14 bases between the two germline ends. The CDR3 region has the DNA TGTGCCAGCAGTCTAGCGGACACCCGCTCCTATAATTCACCCCTCCACTTT. Translation gives CASSLADTRSYNSPLHF.

The chain couples TRBV7-3 to TRBJ2-7; TRBD2 agrees at 8 bases. V dropped 5 bases and J dropped 2; count of bases not matched to a gene: 8. This CDR3 has 15 residues. The V gene's germline CDR1 is SGHTA and CDR2 FQGTGA. CDR3 amino acids: CASSARAGGAYEQYF. The CDR3, as DNA: TGTGCCAGCAGCGCAAGGGCGGGGGGAGCCTACGAGCAGTACTTC.

V is TRBV3-1 (or the pseudogene TRBV3-2) and J is TRBJ1-1; perhaps TRBD1 as D (6 bases). Trimming left V 4 bases short and J 1 base short, with 19 bases between. This CDR3 comprises 17 residues. Germline lookup yields CDR1 LGHDT and CDR2 YNNKEL (reference sequence). CDR3 DNA sequence: TGTGCCAGCAGCCCTCTGGGGGCAGGGAAGACGAACACTGAAGCTTTCTTT. Its protein is CASSPLGAGKTNTEAFF.

The rearrangement links TRBV5-1 to TRBJ1-4, with 7 positions matching TRBD1. The CDR3 contains 13 residues. The V gene's germline CDR1 is SGHRS and CDR2 YFSETQ. With 3 bases clipped from V and 8 bases from J, the junction kept 4 bases outside the gene matches. CDR3 in amino acids: CASSYRGGEKLFF. CDR3 sequence (DNA): TGCGCCAGCAGCTACAGGGGCGGGGAAAAACTGTTTTTT. Combining the CDR3 with reference TRBV5-1 and TRBJ1-4 gives the whole variable domain KAGVTQTPRYLIKTRGQQVTLSCSPISGHRSVSWYQQTPGQGLQFLFEYFSETQRNKGNFPGRFSGRQFSNSRSEMNVSTLELGDSALYLCASSYRGGEKLFFGSGTQLSVL.

The genes are TRBV27 and TRBJ2-7, with 8 nucleotides matching TRBD1. CDR1 and CDR2 from the germline V gene are MNHEY and SMNVEV (reference sequence). V trimming: 5 bases; J trimming: 4 bases; junction bases outside the gene matches: 4. The CDR3 extends over 13 amino acids. CDR3 amino acids: CASSARTGYEQYF. In DNA, the CDR3 is TGTGCCAGCAGTGCCCGGACAGGGTACGAGCAGTACTTC.

The rearrangement links TRBV14 to TRBJ1-1, with 7 bases matching TRBD1. Trimming at V came to 2 bases and at J to 4 bases, leaving 13 bases not matched to a gene. This CDR3 has 17 amino acids. Germline V lookup: CDR1 SGHDN, CDR2 FVKESK. CDR3 loop: CASSQFGYMTGSTEAFF. The CDR3 DNA is TGTGCCAGCAGCCAATTTGGGTACATGACAGGGAGCACTGAAGCTTTCTTT.

CDR3 protein: CAALHGSYNEQFF. The CDR3 region has the DNA TGTGCCGCATTACATGGTTCCTACAATGAGCAGTTCTTC. V is TRBV10-3 and J is TRBJ2-1, with D unclear. Germline-derived CDR1 and CDR2 are ENHRY and SYGVKD. Trimming removed 11 bases at V and 1 base at J, with 12 bases between. CDR3 size: 13 residues.

The CDR3 spells CASGRQANYGYTF. The DNA for the CDR3 is TGCGCCAGCGGACGACAGGCCAACTATGGCTACACCTTC. This rearrangement joins TRBV10-2 to TRBJ1-2; D possibly corresponds to TRBD1 (6 bases). The CDR3 runs 13 residues. The germline V gene has CDR1 WSHSY and CDR2 SAAADI. V lost 8 bases to trimming and J lost 2 bases, with 12 bases between them.

The DNA of the CDR3 is TGCGCCAGCAGCTTGGTTACGGGAGGACGAAATGAGCAGTTCTTC. Its translation is CASSLVTGGRNEQFF. The gene calls are TRBV5-1 and TRBJ2-1, with TRBD2 matching over 7 bases. The J segment lost 7 bases and the V segment lost 0 bases, leaving 7 bases of the junction unmatched. Germline V CDR1 and CDR2: SGHRS, YFSETQ. The CDR3 has 15 amino acids.

This chain uses TRBV30 with TRBJ1-2, with 8 bases identical to TRBD1. CDR1 and CDR2 from the germline V gene are GTSNPN and SVGIG (reference sequence). Losses at the gene ends were 3 bases for V and 7 bases for J; bases not matched to a gene: 4. CDR3 length equals 12 residues. The CDR3 nucleotides are TGTGCCTGGAGCCACAGGGGGGGTGGCTACACCTTC. It specifies CAWSHRGGGYTF. Full variable domain (remainder filled in from reference TRBV30 and TRBJ1-2): SQTIHQWPATLVQPVGSPLSLECTVEGTSNPNLYWYRQAAGRGLQLLFYSVGIGQISSEVPQNLSASRPQDRQFILSSKKLLLSDSGFYLCAWSHRGGGYTFGSGTRLTVV.

The chain couples TRBV24-1 to TRBJ2-7; D call uncertain. The germline V gene encodes CDR1 KGHDR and CDR2 SFDVKD. V was pared by 3 bases and J by 2 bases, with 4 bases between. This CDR3 has 12 residues. CDR3 in DNA: TGTGCCACCAGTGATCCAGCCTACGAGCAGTACTTC. Translated, it gives CATSDPAYEQYF.

The genes are TRBV18 and TRBJ1-5; D is ambiguous. The V gene lost 2 bases and the J gene lost 1 base, with 15 bases spanning the gap. Germline CDR1 reads KGHSH; CDR2 reads LQKENI. The CDR3 totals 17 residues. CDR3: CASSPMELGASNQPQHF. CDR3 DNA sequence: TGTGCCAGCTCACCAATGGAGCTAGGAGCAAGCAATCAGCCCCAGCATTTT.

This clone has a single count. The chain uses TRBV19 and TRBJ2-2; D is possibly TRBD1 (7 bases). CDR3 size: 14 residues. V lost 2 bases and J 13 bases, leaving 17 bases between the germline ends. CDR1 is LNHDA and CDR2 is SQIVND in the germline V gene (reference sequence). This CDR3 reads CASSILEGAVALFF. In DNA, the CDR3 is TGTGCCAGTAGTATATTGGAGGGGGCAGTGGCGCTGTTTTTT.

The gene calls are TRBV6-5 and TRBJ1-2; the D is unclear. From germline, CDR1 is MNHEY and CDR2 SVGAGI. Trimming left V 7 bases short and J 3 bases short, with 15 bases between. The CDR3 length is 14 residues. This CDR3 reads CASTPRTEDYGYTF. The CDR3, as DNA: TGTGCCAGCACCCCACGAACAGAAGACTATGGCTACACCTTC.

This clone came up once. The genes are TRBV15 and TRBJ2-7; perhaps TRBD2 as D (5 bases). CDR1 is LNHNV and CDR2 is YYDKDF in the germline V gene (reference sequence). V lost 0 bases to trimming and J lost 3 bases, with 6 bases between them. This CDR3 is built from 13 residues. The CDR3 sequence: CATSRESGYEQYF. The CDR3 DNA is TGTGCCACCAGCAGAGAGAGCGGCTACGAGCAGTACTTC.